This T cell receptor (beta chain) emerged from a study of blood T cells in healthy people across ages. The CDR3 covers 13 residues. Germline CDR1 is SEHNR and CDR2 is FQNEAQ (reference sequence). Trimming removed 7 bases from V and 0 bases from J, with 10 bases in between. This clonotype was detected a few times. Sample-barcoded 5' priming and a J-beta primer mix drove a second PCR of roughly 6 to 12 cycles. MiXCR was run by TCRdb on the 5' RACE reads, yielding one entry per CDR3 protein. The sample lists some 760,000 distinct CDR3 sequences, about 25% occurring once. The same data also contributed to another study, on T cells of mothers and their children. According to that study: Each mother yielded more than 9.5 million TCR beta CDR3 reads. Each child yielded millions of reads.

The chain is built from TRBV7-9 and TRBJ2-7; D is uncertain. Sequences were obtained from blood. The receptor was derived from a boy aged 5-17 years in good health. CDR3 residues: CASTELPSYEQYF. CDR3 nucleotide sequence: TGTGCCAGCACGGAACTCCCCTCCTACGAGCAGTACTTC. Using reference TRBV7-9 and TRBJ2-7 for the parts outside the CDR3, the full variable domain is DTGVSQNPRHKITKRGQNVTFRCDPISEHNRLYWYRQTLGQGPEFLTYFQNEAQLEKSRLLSDRFSAERPKGSFSTLEIQRTEQGDSAMYLCASTELPSYEQYFGPGTRLTVT.